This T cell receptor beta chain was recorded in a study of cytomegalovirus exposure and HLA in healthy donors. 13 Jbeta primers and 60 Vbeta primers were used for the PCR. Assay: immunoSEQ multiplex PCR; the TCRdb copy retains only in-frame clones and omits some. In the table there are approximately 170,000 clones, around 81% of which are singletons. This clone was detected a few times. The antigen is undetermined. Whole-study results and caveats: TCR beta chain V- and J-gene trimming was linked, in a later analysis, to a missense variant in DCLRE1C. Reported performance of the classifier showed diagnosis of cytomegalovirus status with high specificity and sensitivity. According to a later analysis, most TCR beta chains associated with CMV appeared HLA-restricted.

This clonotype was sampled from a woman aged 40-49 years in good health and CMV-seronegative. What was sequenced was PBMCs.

This CDR3 reads CASSILATSSYEQYF. CDR3 nucleotides: TGTGCCAGTAGTATCCTAGCGACGAGCTCCTACGAGCAGTACTTC. The chain recombines TRBV19 with TRBJ2-7; weak D call: TRBD2 (6 bases). The CDR3 runs 15 residues. Trimming took 3 bases from V and 0 from J, leaving 12 bases between them. The germline gives CDR1 LNHDA, CDR2 SQIVND (reference sequence).